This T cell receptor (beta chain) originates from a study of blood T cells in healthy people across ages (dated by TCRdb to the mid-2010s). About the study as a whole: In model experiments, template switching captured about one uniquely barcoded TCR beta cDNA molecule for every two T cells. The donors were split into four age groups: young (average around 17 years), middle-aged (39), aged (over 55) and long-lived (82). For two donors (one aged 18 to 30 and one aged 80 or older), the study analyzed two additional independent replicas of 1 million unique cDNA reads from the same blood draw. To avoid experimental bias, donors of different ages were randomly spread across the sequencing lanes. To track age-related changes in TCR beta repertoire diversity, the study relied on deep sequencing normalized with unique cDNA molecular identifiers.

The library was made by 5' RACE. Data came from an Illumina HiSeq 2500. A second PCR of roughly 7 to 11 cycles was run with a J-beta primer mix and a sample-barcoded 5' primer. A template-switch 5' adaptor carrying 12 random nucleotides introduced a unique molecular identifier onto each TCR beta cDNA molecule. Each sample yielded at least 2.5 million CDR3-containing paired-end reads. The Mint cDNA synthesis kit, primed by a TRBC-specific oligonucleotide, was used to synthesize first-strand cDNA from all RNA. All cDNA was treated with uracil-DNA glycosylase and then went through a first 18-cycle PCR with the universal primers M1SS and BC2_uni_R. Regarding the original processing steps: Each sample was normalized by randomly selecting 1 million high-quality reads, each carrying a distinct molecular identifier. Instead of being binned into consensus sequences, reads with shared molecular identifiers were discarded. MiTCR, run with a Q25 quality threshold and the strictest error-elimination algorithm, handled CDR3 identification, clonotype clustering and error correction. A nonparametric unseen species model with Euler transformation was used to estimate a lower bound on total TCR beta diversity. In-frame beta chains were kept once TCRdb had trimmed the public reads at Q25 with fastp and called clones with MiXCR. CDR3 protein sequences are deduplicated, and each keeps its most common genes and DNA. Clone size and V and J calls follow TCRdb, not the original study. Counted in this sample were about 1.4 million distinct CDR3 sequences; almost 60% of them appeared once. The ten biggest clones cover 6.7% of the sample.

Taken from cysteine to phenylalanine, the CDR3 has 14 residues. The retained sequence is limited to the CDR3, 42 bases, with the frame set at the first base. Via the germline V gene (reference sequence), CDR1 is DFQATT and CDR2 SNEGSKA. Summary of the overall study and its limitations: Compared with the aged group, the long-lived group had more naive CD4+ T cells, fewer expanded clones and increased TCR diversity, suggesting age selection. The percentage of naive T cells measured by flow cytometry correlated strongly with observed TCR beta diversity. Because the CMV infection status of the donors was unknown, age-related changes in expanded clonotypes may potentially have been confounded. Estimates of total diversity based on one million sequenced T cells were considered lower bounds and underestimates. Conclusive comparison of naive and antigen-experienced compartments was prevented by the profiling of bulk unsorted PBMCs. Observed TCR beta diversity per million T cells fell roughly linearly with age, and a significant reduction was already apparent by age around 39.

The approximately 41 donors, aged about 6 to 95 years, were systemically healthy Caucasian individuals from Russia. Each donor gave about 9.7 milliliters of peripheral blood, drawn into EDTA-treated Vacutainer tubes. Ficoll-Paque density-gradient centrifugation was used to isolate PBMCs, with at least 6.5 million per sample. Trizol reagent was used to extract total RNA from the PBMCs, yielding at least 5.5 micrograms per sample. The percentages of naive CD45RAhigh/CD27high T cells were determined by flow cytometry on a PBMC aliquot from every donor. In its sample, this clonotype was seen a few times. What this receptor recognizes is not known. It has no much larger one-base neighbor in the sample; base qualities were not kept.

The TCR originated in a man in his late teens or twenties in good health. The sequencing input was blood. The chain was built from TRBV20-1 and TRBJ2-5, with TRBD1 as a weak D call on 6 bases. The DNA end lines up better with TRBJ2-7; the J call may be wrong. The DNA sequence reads TGCAGTGCCACCGGACAGCGAGACCTTTACGAGCAGTACTTC. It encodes CSATGQRDLYEQYF.